The following is a TCR beta chain sequence with its context. The data belong to a study of technical replicates of blood from a handful of donors. This table comes from immunoSEQ multiplex PCR, and its TCRdb copy is limited to in-frame clones, with some not included. Here the sample spans under 90,000 clones, about 90% being singletons. The clonotype comes from a human donor in good health. The source material was T cells isolated from PBMCs.

CDR3 protein: CASSSGGGQPQHF. The CDR3, as DNA: TGTGCCAGCAGTTCAGGGGGAGGTCAGCCCCAGCATTTT. The rearrangement joins TRBV6-5 to TRBJ1-5, with TRBD1 matching over 7 bases. This CDR3 has 13 residues. V trimming: 4 bases; J trimming: 6 bases; junction bases outside the gene matches: 3. Looked up from germline, CDR1 is MNHEY and CDR2 is SVGAGI.